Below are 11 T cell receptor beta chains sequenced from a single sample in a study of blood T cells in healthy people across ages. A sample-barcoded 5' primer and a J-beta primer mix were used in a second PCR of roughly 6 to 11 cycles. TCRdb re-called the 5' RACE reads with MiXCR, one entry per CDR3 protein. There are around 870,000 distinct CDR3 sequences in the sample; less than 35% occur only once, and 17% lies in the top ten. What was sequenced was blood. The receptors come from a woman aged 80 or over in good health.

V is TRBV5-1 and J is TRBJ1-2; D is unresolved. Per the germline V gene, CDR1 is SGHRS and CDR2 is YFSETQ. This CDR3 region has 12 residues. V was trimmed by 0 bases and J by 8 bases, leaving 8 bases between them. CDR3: CASSLDSSGYTF. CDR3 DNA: TGCGCCAGCAGCTTGGACAGTTCGGGCTACACCTTC.

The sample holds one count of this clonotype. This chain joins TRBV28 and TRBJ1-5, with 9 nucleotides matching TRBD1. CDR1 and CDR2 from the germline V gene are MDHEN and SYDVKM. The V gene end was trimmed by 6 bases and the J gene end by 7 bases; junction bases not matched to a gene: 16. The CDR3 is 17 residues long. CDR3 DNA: TGTGCCAGCAGCTTCCCCGGGGACAGGGCGATCAGGCAGCCCCAGCATTTT. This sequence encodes CASSFPGDRAIRQPQHF.

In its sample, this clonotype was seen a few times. CDR3 amino acids: CSARAEKLFF. Here the CDR3 DNA reads TGCAGTGCTAGAGCCGAAAAACTGTTTTTT. The chain links TRBV20-1 to TRBJ1-4; D ambiguous. The germline V gene encodes CDR1 DFQATT and CDR2 SNEGSKA (reference sequence). This CDR3 has 10 amino acids. Trimming took off 1 base at V and 8 bases at J, with 2 bases between the two ends.

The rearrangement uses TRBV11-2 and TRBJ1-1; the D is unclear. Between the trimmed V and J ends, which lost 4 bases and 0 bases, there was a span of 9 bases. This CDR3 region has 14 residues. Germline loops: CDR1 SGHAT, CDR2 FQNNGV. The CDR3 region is CASSSERVNTEAFF. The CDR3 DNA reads TGTGCCAGCAGCTCAGAAAGGGTGAACACTGAAGCTTTCTTT.

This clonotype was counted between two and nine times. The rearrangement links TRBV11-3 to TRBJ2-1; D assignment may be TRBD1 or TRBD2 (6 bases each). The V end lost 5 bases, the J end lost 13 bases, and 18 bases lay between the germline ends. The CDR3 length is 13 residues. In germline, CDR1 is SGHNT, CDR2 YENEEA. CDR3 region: CASSLPGAPEQFF. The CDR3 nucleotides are TGTGCCAGCAGCCTGCCGGGGGCTCCGGAACAGTTCTTC.

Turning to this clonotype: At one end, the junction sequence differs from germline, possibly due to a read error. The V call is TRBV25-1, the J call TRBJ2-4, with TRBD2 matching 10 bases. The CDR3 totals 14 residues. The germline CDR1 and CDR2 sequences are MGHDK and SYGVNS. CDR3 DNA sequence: TGTGACAGCAGTGAGTCCCTAGCGGGGGATGAGCAGTACTTC. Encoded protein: CDSSESLAGDEQYF.

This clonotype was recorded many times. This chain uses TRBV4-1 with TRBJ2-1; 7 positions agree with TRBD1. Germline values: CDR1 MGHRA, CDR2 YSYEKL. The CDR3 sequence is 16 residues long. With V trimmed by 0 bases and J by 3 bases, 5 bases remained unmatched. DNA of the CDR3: TGCGCCAGCAGCCAAGATAGAAACAGGGGCTACAATGAGCAGTTCTTC. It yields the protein CASSQDRNRGYNEQFF.

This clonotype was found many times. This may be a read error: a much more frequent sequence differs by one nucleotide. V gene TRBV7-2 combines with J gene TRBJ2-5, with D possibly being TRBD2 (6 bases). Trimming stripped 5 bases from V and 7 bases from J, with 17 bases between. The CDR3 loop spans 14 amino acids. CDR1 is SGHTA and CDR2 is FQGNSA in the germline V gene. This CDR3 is CASSQLGGDRTQYF. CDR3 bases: TGTGCCAGCAGCCAGCTGGGGGGAGACAGGACCCAGTACTTC.

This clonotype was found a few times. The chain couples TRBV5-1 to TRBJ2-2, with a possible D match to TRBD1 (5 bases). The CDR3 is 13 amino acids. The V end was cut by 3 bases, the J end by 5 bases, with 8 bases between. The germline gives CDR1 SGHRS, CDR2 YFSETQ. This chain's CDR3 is CASSWGTTGELFF. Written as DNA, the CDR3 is TGCGCCAGCAGCTGGGGCACTACCGGGGAGCTGTTTTTT.

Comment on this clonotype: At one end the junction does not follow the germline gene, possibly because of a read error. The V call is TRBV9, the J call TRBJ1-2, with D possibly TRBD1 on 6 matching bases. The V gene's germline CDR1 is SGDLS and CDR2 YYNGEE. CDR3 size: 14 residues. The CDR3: CAGSVNTGSYGYTF. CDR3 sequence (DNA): TGTGCCGGCAGCGTAAATACAGGGAGCTATGGCTACACCTTC.

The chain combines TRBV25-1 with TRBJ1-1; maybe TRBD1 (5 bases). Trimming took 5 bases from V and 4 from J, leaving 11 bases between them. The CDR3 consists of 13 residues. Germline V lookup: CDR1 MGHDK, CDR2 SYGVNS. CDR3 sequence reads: CASSPWGGTEAFF. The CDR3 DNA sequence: TGTGCCAGCAGTCCATGGGGGGGCACTGAAGCTTTCTTT. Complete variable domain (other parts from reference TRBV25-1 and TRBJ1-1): EADIYQTPRYLVIGTGKKITLECSQTMGHDKMYWYQQDPGMELHLIHYSYGVNSTEKGDLSSESTVSRIRTEHFPLTLESARPSHTSQYLCASSPWGGTEAFFGQGTRLTVV.